The present T cell receptor beta chain was sequenced within a study of T-cell memory formation after mild COVID-19. As for the study in general: Each donor largely had its own TCR clusters.

This clonotype was seen only a few times. The antigen is not known. TCRdb recomputed calls from the 5' RACE reads with MiXCR, one row per CDR3 protein. The table includes a few hundred thousand distinct CDR3 sequences, about 17% detected once. Study results and caveats: Some responding clones appeared in pre-infection memory, suggesting cross-reactive memory joined. Largely, contracting CD4+ clones fell within CM and EM, and contracting CD8+ clones within EMRA.

Germline values: CDR1 MDHEN, CDR2 SYDVKM. Trimming pared 5 bases from V and 2 bases from J, leaving 17 bases between. This CDR3 comprises 16 residues. The rearrangement links TRBV28 to TRBJ2-3; TRBD1 is a possible D gene (5 bases). This sequence originates from a young man who had mild COVID-19 (a few samples of this study predate the infection). Cell type and time point are not known. Specimen: PBMCs or a T cell subset sorted from them (not recorded which). The CDR3 reads CASSLLDRKITDTQYF. CDR3 DNA: TGTGCCAGCAGTCTCCTAGACAGAAAAATCACAGATACGCAGTATTTT.